This T cell receptor (beta chain) is drawn from a study of blood T cells in healthy people across ages. Germline V gives CDR1 SGHTA, CDR2 FQGNSA. This CDR3 has 18 amino acids. Trimming pared 4 bases from V and 0 bases from J, leaving 19 bases between. Whole-study findings and limits: Versus aged donors, long-lived donors had higher diversity and more naive CD4+ cells.

This clonotype was counted between two and nine times. Its specificity is unknown. Through a sample-barcoded 5' primer and a J-beta primer mix, a second PCR was run for roughly 7 to 12 cycles. Any given sample supplied a minimum of 3 million CDR3-containing paired-end reads. Using its own MiXCR run on the 5' RACE reads, TCRdb lists one record per CDR3 protein. The table has about 1,500,000 distinct CDR3 sequences, 28% seen once. The sample taken for sequencing was blood. The V and J genes are TRBV7-2 and TRBJ2-1, with D possibly TRBD2 on 5 matching bases. This clonotype was sampled from a woman aged 25 to 39 in good health. CDR3 in DNA: TGTGCCAGCAGCTCCCCCGGGATCCGGACGAGCTCCTACAATGAGCAGTTCTTC. This encodes CASSSPGIRTSSYNEQFF. The full variable domain, rest sourced from reference TRBV7-2 and TRBJ2-1, is GAGVSQSPSNKVTEKGKDVELRCDPISGHTALYWYRQSLGQGLEFLIYFQGNSAPDKSGLPSDRFSAERTGGSVSTLTIQRTQQEDSAVYLCASSSPGIRTSSYNEQFFGPGTRLTVL.